The 26 T cell receptor beta chains below come from one sample, sequenced in a study of CD8 T cells in ankylosing spondylitis. Using its own MiXCR run on the 5' RACE reads, TCRdb lists one record per CDR3 protein. The sample lists around 250,000 distinct CDR3 sequences, over 8.5% occurring once. The sequenced material came from blood, either unsorted or a sorted T cell fraction (not recorded which). The source is a male donor with ankylosing spondylitis or in good health (not recorded which).

The sample holds many counts of this clonotype. The chain recombines TRBV20-1 with TRBJ2-7; no clear D gene. This CDR3 is built from 10 residues. Germline CDR1 is DFQATT and CDR2 is SNEGSKA (reference sequence). The V end lost 5 bases, the J end lost 9 bases, and 11 bases lay between the germline ends. Here the CDR3 DNA reads TGCAGTGCTTCCGGTTATAGGCAGTACTTC. This gives the protein CSASGYRQYF.

The table lists this clonotype with many counts. The chain combines TRBV28 with TRBJ2-7; 10 bases are shared with TRBD2. Per the germline V gene, CDR1 is MDHEN and CDR2 is SYDVKM. Trimming took 5 bases from V and 7 from J; bases not matched to a gene: 14. CDR3 length equals 16 residues. CDR3 in DNA: TGTGCCAGCAGTGCGGCTAGCGGGAGCCCTCGAAGGGAGCAGTACTTC. The encoded protein is CASSAASGSPRREQYF.

In this sample, this clonotype turned up many times. The V gene is TRBV12-3 or TRBV12-4, the J gene TRBJ1-1; no definite D call. This CDR3 comprises 14 residues. V lost 4 bases, J lost 1 base, and 10 bases lay in between. The CDR3 reads CASSSVHWNTEAFF. The DNA for the CDR3 is TGTGCCAGCAGTTCAGTCCACTGGAACACTGAAGCTTTCTTT.

The chain is built from TRBV7-2 and TRBJ2-5; D ambiguous. CDR1 is SGHTA, CDR2 FQGNSA, per germline. The CDR3 loop spans 13 amino acids. V lost 0 bases to trimming and J lost 3 bases, with 5 bases between them. CDR3: CASSLAGKETQYF. Written as DNA, the CDR3 is TGTGCCAGCAGCTTAGCAGGGAAAGAGACCCAGTACTTC.

This sequence joins TRBV20-1 and TRBJ1-5; 7 positions match TRBD1. This CDR3 is built from 15 residues. CDR1 DFQATT and CDR2 SNEGSKA come from the germline V gene (reference sequence). V trimming: 3 bases; J trimming: 5 bases; junction bases outside the gene matches: 10. CDR3 region: CSAREGRGSHQPQHF. CDR3 bases: TGCAGTGCTAGGGAGGGCAGGGGGAGCCATCAGCCCCAGCATTTT.

In this sample, this clonotype turned up a few times. This chain connects TRBV13 to TRBJ1-1; D uncertain. CDR1 PRHDT and CDR2 FYEKMQ come from the germline V gene (reference sequence). V lost 1 base, J lost 4 bases, and 10 bases lay in between. The CDR3 is 14 amino acids. The CDR3 nucleotides are TGTGCCAGCAGCTTAGCGGGTCAAAGCACTGAAGCTTTCTTT. Translation gives CASSLAGQSTEAFF.

This clonotype was recorded at least ten times. V and J are TRBV5-5 and TRBJ2-1, with a tentative D call TRBD2 (5 bases). CDR1 is SGHKS and CDR2 is YYEKEE in the germline V gene (reference sequence). V was cut by 0 bases and J by 9 bases, with 22 bases left in between. This CDR3 comprises 17 residues. The CDR3, as DNA: TGTGCCAGCAGCTTGGCGGGCTATCCTAGCAAGTGGGGTGAGCAGTTCTTC. Protein: CASSLAGYPSKWGEQFF.

The rearrangement joins TRBV20-1 to TRBJ2-7, with D perhaps assigned TRBD1 or TRBD2 (5 bases each). This CDR3 is built from 14 residues. Germline CDR1 and CDR2: DFQATT and SNEGSKA (reference sequence). Trimming shortened V by 6 bases and J by 6 bases, and 21 bases separated the two germline ends. This CDR3 reads CSASPGRILGEQYF. The CDR3 DNA is TGCAGTGCCAGCCCGGGACGGATACTAGGCGAGCAGTACTTC.

In regard to this clonotype: The junction and the germline gene differ at one end; a read error may be behind it. The chain couples TRBV20-1 to TRBJ2-4, with D maybe TRBD2 (6 bases). Looked up from germline, CDR1 is DFQATT and CDR2 is SNEGSKA (reference sequence). This CDR3 region has 19 residues. CDR3 in DNA: TGCAGTGCTAGAGATCCGGGGTTGAGGGGAACGGGAGCCAAAAACACTCAGTACTTC. This codes for CSARDPGLRGTGAKNTQYF.

This clonotype was observed many times. CDR3 DNA sequence: TGTGCCAGCACCCCCGGAGGGGAGACAGATACGCAGTATTTT. Protein sequence: CASTPGGETDTQYF. V and J are TRBV6-1 and TRBJ2-3, with D perhaps TRBD2 (6 bases). Trimming removed 7 bases from V and 3 bases from J, with 14 bases in between. Germline values: CDR1 MNHNS, CDR2 SASEGT. The length of the CDR3 is 14 residues.

The sample holds many counts of this clonotype. The rearrangement uses TRBV29-1 and TRBJ1-1; TRBD1 aligns across 7 bases. V was clipped by 4 bases and J by 0 bases; unmatched bases: 8. CDR1 SQVTM and CDR2 ANQGSEA come from the germline V gene. The CDR3 totals 15 residues. The CDR3 DNA follows: TGCAGCGTTGGCGGGACAGTTGTCATGAACACTGAAGCTTTCTTT. Its protein product is CSVGGTVVMNTEAFF.

This clonotype was detected only a few times. This sequence joins TRBV5-1 and TRBJ2-6, with unresolved D. The CDR3 length is 16 residues. Germline-derived CDR1 and CDR2 are SGHRS and YFSETQ. V was cut by 0 bases and J by 0 bases, with 7 bases left in between. CDR3 sequence (DNA): TGCGCCAGCAGCTTGGAGCAAAACTCTGGGGCCAACGTCCTGACTTTC. This translates into CASSLEQNSGANVLTF.

This clonotype was observed a few times. The chain has TRBV19 and TRBJ2-2, with 7 bases identical to TRBD2. The CDR3 consists of 17 residues. The ends lost 6 bases at V and 3 bases at J; junction bases unmatched: 13. CDR1 is LNHDA, CDR2 SQIVND, per germline (reference sequence). CDR3 amino acids: CASRALGGGSDTGELFF. CDR3 nucleotide sequence: TGTGCCAGTAGGGCGCTCGGCGGGGGATCGGACACCGGGGAGCTGTTTTTT.

This rearrangement joins TRBV12-3 or TRBV12-4 to TRBJ1-6, with D perhaps TRBD1 (6 bases). Trimming removed 6 bases at V and 7 bases at J, with 16 bases between. This CDR3 spans 15 amino acids. Here the CDR3 reads CASRFRATGNSPLHF. The CDR3 DNA reads TGTGCCAGCAGGTTTCGAGCGACAGGAAATTCACCCCTCCACTTT.

This clonotype was found a few times. The chain employs TRBV3-1 and TRBJ2-1; a possible D gene is TRBD2 (7 bases). This CDR3 has 14 residues. Germline CDR1 is LGHDT and CDR2 is YNNKEL (reference sequence). V lost 1 base to trimming and J lost 9 bases, with 13 bases between them. CDR3 residues: CASSQGGGAGEQFF. DNA of the CDR3: TGTGCCAGCAGCCAAGGAGGGGGGGCCGGTGAGCAGTTCTTC.

This clonotype was recorded at least ten times. The chain has TRBV6-1 and TRBJ1-2, with D maybe TRBD1 (5 bases). The CDR3 sequence is 13 residues long. Trimming removed 6 bases at V and 6 bases at J, with 14 bases between. CDR1 is MNHNS, CDR2 SASEGT, per germline. The CDR3 reads CASSKGLRDGYTF. The CDR3, as DNA: TGTGCCAGCAGCAAGGGACTACGGGATGGCTACACCTTC.

V is TRBV7-3 and J is TRBJ2-1; 11 bases align to TRBD1. The V gene's germline CDR1 is SGHTA and CDR2 FQGTGA. The CDR3 length is 17 residues. V lost 5 bases to trimming and J lost 7 bases; unmatched junction nucleotides: 13. The CDR3 sequence is CASSRLSGTGGINEQFF. CDR3 sequence (DNA): TGTGCCAGCAGCCGTCTATCCGGGACAGGGGGAATAAATGAGCAGTTCTTC.

In the case of this clonotype: Just one base apart from a much larger clone, this may be a read error. V is TRBV12-3 or TRBV12-4 and J is TRBJ1-5; D unclear. The CDR3 runs 14 residues. CDR3 bases: TGTGCCAGCAGCCCCGGCCGAAGCAATCAGCGCCAGCATTTT. Translated, it gives CASSPGRSNQRQHF.

This clonotype has a count of ten or more. The chain joins TRBV6-1 to TRBJ1-6; 7 nucleotides match TRBD1. This CDR3 region has 15 residues. V shed 7 bases and J 7 bases; nucleotides not matched to a gene: 10. Germline V gives CDR1 MNHNS, CDR2 SASEGT. Here the CDR3 DNA reads TGTGCCAGCAATCCTACCCGGGACAGAAATTCACCCCTCCACTTT. It translates to CASNPTRDRNSPLHF.

This clonotype was observed a few times. A junction end diverges from the germline sequence, so it may reflect a read error. The J gene is TRBJ1-6, the V gene TRBV10-3; TRBD1 aligns across 7 bases. The CDR3 runs 14 residues. Germline assignment: CDR1 ENHRY and CDR2 SYGVKD. CDR3 residues: CAIRRGQTNSPLHF. CDR3 bases: TGTGCCATCAGGCGGGGACAGACTAATTCGCCCCTCCACTTT.

This clonotype was found many times. The chain couples TRBV4-1 to TRBJ1-2, with D unresolved. From germline, CDR1 is MGHRA and CDR2 YSYEKL. The CDR3 extends over 14 amino acids. The V and J ends lost 1 base and 0 bases respectively, with 6 bases between them. The CDR3 sequence: CASSQGASNYGYTF. The CDR3, as DNA: TGCGCCAGCAGCCAAGGGGCTTCTAACTATGGCTACACCTTC.

This clonotype was seen many times. The chain joins TRBV15 to TRBJ2-3; the D is unclear. The germline V and J ends were trimmed by 3 bases and 6 bases, with 13 bases remaining between them. This CDR3 contains 14 residues. In germline, CDR1 is LNHNV, CDR2 YYDKDF (reference sequence). This CDR3 is CATSSRRFGDTQYF. CDR3 nucleotide sequence: TGTGCCACCAGCAGCCGGCGGTTTGGGGATACGCAGTATTTT.

This clonotype was seen ten or more times. The chain joins TRBV29-1 to TRBJ2-1; tentatively, D is TRBD2 (5 bases). The CDR3 is 10 amino acids. Trimming took off 4 bases at V and 7 bases at J, with 5 bases between the two ends. Germline CDR1 is SQVTM and CDR2 is ANQGSEA. DNA for the CDR3: TGCAGCGTTGGACTAAATGAGCAGTTCTTC. This sequence encodes CSVGLNEQFF.

This clonotype was seen many times. V and J are TRBV2 and TRBJ2-7; D gene uncertain. Trimming shortened V by 7 bases and J by 0 bases, and 13 bases separated the two germline ends. Germline V gene lookup returns CDR1 SNHLY and CDR2 FYNNEI. The CDR3 has 14 amino acids. The CDR3 sequence: CASTTLRASYEQYF. The CDR3 nucleotides are TGTGCCAGCACCACTTTAAGGGCCTCCTACGAGCAGTACTTC.

This clonotype was picked up many times. This chain joins TRBV12-3 or TRBV12-4 and TRBJ2-7; 7 nucleotides agree with TRBD2. The CDR3 contains 13 residues. J gave up 6 bases and V 6 bases, and 8 bases lay outside the gene matches. The DNA for the CDR3 is TGTGCCAGCAGCCACGGGACTAATAGCGAGCAGTACTTC. Its protein is CASSHGTNSEQYF.

This clonotype came up many times. The rearrangement joins TRBV20-1 to TRBJ1-2; no definite D call. V dropped 0 bases and J dropped 1 base, with 18 bases sitting between them. This CDR3 region has 17 residues. CDR1 and CDR2 (germline): DFQATT, SNEGSKA (reference sequence). CDR3 nucleotide sequence: TGCAGTGCTAGAGATTCGCCCCTGGTAACGGGTAACTATGGCTACACCTTC. Its protein is CSARDSPLVTGNYGYTF.